The rows below give T cell receptor beta chains drawn from one sample of a study of cytomegalovirus exposure and HLA in healthy donors. Assay used: immunoSEQ multiplex PCR; TCRdb lists only in-frame clones, some missing. This sample carries around 160,000 clones, about three quarters of them seen once, and the ten largest clones take less than 3.5%. Sequencing was performed on PBMCs. The receptors were sampled from a man aged 35 to 55 in good health and CMV-seropositive. CDR3s include the opening cysteine and the closing phenylalanine or tryptophan. D genes are given only for firm matches. Not every row has a clone size; where given, it reads once, few, many or a size class.

j_gene: TRBJ2-7; v_gene: TRBV6-5; abundance: .; d_gene: TRBD2; len: 15; CDR3nt: TGTGCCAGCAGCCCTGGGACTAGCGGGAACGTCGAGCAGTACTTC; CDR3aa: CASSPGTSGNVEQYF
j_gene: TRBJ2-3; v_gene: TRBV11-2; abundance: .; d_gene: .; len: 14; CDR3nt: TGTGCCAGCAGGTGGAGGACTAGCACAGATACGCAGTATTTT; CDR3aa: CASRWRTSTDTQYF
j_gene: TRBJ1-4; v_gene: TRBV7-9; abundance: .; d_gene: TRBD1; len: 15; CDR3nt: TGTGCCAGCAGCTTAGGGGGACAGATTAATGAAAAACTGTTTTTT; CDR3aa: CASSLGGQINEKLFF
j_gene: TRBJ2-2; v_gene: TRBV5-1; abundance: .; d_gene: .; len: 14; CDR3nt: TGCGCCAGCAGCTTGGACACCTACACCGGGGAGCTGTTTTTT; CDR3aa: CASSLDTYTGELFF
j_gene: TRBJ2-7; v_gene: TRBV13; abundance: .; d_gene: .; len: 15; CDR3nt: TGTGCCAGCAGCTTAGGGACTAGTCTCTCCTACGAGCAGTACTTC; CDR3aa: CASSLGTSLSYEQYF
j_gene: TRBJ2-7; v_gene: TRBV27; abundance: .; d_gene: .; len: 14; CDR3nt: TGTGCCAGCATGGGGTCGGGACACACCTACGAGCAGTACTTC; CDR3aa: CASMGSGHTYEQYF
j_gene: TRBJ1-2; v_gene: TRBV6-1; abundance: .; d_gene: .; len: 13; CDR3nt: TGTGCCAGCAGCGCAGGGTGGGGCTATGGCTACACCTTC; CDR3aa: CASSAGWGYGYTF
j_gene: TRBJ2-7; v_gene: TRBV4-1; abundance: .; d_gene: .; len: 17; CDR3nt: TGCGCCAGCAGCCAAGTGGGTACAGTCGACCCCCCCTACGAGCAGTACTTC; CDR3aa: CASSQVGTVDPPYEQYF
j_gene: TRBJ1-3; v_gene: TRBV11-2; abundance: few; d_gene: .; len: 15; CDR3nt: TGTGCCAGCAGCTTAGGTACAGGGATAGGAAACACCATATATTTT; CDR3aa: CASSLGTGIGNTIYF
j_gene: TRBJ1-5; v_gene: TRBV5-8; abundance: .; d_gene: .; len: 13; CDR3nt: TGTGCCAGCAGCCCGTTAGGGGGTCAGCCCCAGCATTTT; CDR3aa: CASSPLGGQPQHF